Each of the 22 T cell receptor beta chains below was sequenced from the same sample in a study of lymphopenia after photon versus proton radiotherapy. The protocol was immunoSEQ multiplex PCR, while the TCRdb copy is restricted to in-frame clones and leaves out a portion. Among over 40,000 clones listed, roughly 90% were seen once. The sequencing here drew on peripheral blood, taken from a patient treated with photon-based radiotherapy. The receptors come from a woman aged 40 to 50 with cholangiocarcinoma.

A note on this clone: Other DNA sequences from this sample encode an identical CDR3 as well. The rearrangement joins TRBV5-1 to TRBJ2-3, with D unclear. CDR3 length: 13 residues. With 0 bases removed from V and 4 bases from J, the gap between germline ends came to 6 bases. CDR1 is SGHRS, CDR2 YFSETQ, per germline. The CDR3 here is CASSLGGADTQYF. The DNA of the CDR3 is TGCGCCAGCAGCTTGGGTGGTGCAGATACGCAGTATTTT.

This rearrangement joins TRBV29-1 to TRBJ1-1, with 8 bases that match TRBD1. Germline values: CDR1 SQVTM, CDR2 ANQGSEA. The trim removed 7 bases at V and 4 bases at J, leaving 8 bases unmatched. The CDR3 has 13 amino acids. CDR3 region: CSASVTGATEAFF. For the CDR3, the DNA is TGCAGCGCTTCCGTGACAGGGGCCACTGAAGCTTTCTTT.

This clone has only one observation. The chain uses TRBV19 and TRBJ1-1, with 10 bases aligning to TRBD1. CDR3 length: 14 residues. Germline values: CDR1 LNHDA, CDR2 SQIVND (reference sequence). With V trimmed by 7 bases and J by 6 bases, 8 bases remained unmatched. CDR3 amino acids: CASTSTGGASEAFF. CDR3 coding DNA: TGTGCCAGTACCTCGACAGGGGGCGCATCTGAAGCTTTCTTT.

The J gene is TRBJ2-5, the V gene TRBV9; 12 bases fit TRBD2. Germline V CDR1 and CDR2: SGDLS, YYNGEE. This CDR3 has 18 residues. With V trimmed by 0 bases and J by 1 base, 7 bases remained unmatched. The CDR3 is CASSVATSGSWVQETQYF. CDR3 sequence (DNA): TGTGCCAGCAGCGTAGCGACTAGCGGGAGTTGGGTCCAAGAGACCCAGTACTTC.

In this sample, this clone turned up once. This chain joins TRBV11-2 and TRBJ2-7; TRBD2 matches at 13 bases. The germline V gene has CDR1 SGHAT and CDR2 FQNNGV. CDR3 length: 17 residues. Trimming at V came to 5 bases and at J to 2 bases, leaving 9 bases not matched to a gene. The CDR3 nucleotides read TGTGCCAGCAGCCTGACCCCTACTAGCGGGGGGGCCTACGAGCAGTACTTC. Protein: CASSLTPTSGGAYEQYF. The full variable domain, in which reference TRBV11-2 and TRBJ2-7 provide the parts outside the CDR3, is EAGVAQSPRYKIIEKRQSVAFWCNPISGHATLYWYQQILGQGPKLLIQFQNNGVVDDSQLPKDRFSAERLKGVDSTLKIQPAKLEDSAVYLCASSLTPTSGGAYEQYFGPGTRLTVT.

The genes are TRBV2 and TRBJ2-7, with 9 bases lining up with TRBD2. Looked up from germline, CDR1 is SNHLY and CDR2 is FYNNEI. Unmatched junction bases numbered 2, after V lost 6 bases and J lost 2 bases. The CDR3 is made up of 13 amino acids. CDR3 DNA sequence: TGTGCCAGCAGAGCGGGAGGTACCTACGAGCAGTACTTC. Its protein product is CASRAGGTYEQYF.

This clone has just one count. The chain has TRBV5-1 and TRBJ1-4, with D perhaps TRBD1 (5 bases). The CDR3 is made up of 15 amino acids. The V gene's germline CDR1 is SGHRS and CDR2 YFSETQ. Trimming removed 3 bases at V and 5 bases at J, with 14 bases between. In DNA form, the CDR3 reads TGCGCCAGCAGCTCGAGCCTGGACAAGAATGAAAAACTGTTTTTT. This gives the protein CASSSSLDKNEKLFF.

This clone was detected only once. V and J are TRBV5-6 and TRBJ1-2, with no clear D. Germline CDR1 SGHDT, CDR2 YYEEEE. This CDR3 spans 14 amino acids. The V end lost 2 bases, the J end lost 6 bases, and 14 bases lay between the germline ends. CDR3 nucleotide sequence: TGTGCCAGCAGCTTTGGAGTCCGCAGCGATGGCTACACCTTC. Protein: CASSFGVRSDGYTF.

This clone was recorded a few times. The chain uses TRBV9 and TRBJ1-1; 7 bases line up with TRBD1. The CDR3 extends over 13 amino acids. Germline CDR1 and CDR2: SGDLS and YYNGEE. Unmatched junction bases numbered 6, after V lost 2 bases and J lost 8 bases. The chain's CDR3 is CASSVKGAGEAFF. In DNA, the CDR3 is TGTGCCAGCAGCGTTAAGGGGGCGGGAGAAGCTTTCTTT.

J is TRBJ2-3 and V is TRBV19, with TRBD2 identical over 14 bases. The germline V gene has CDR1 LNHDA and CDR2 SQIVND (reference sequence). The CDR3 runs 18 residues. The J segment lost 1 base and the V segment lost 5 bases, leaving 8 bases of the junction unmatched. The CDR3 coding sequence is TGTGCCAGTAGTCTGACTAGCGGGAGGGCCACGGGCACAGATACGCAGTATTTT. Its translation: CASSLTSGRATGTDTQYF.

V usage is TRBV27 and J usage is TRBJ2-7, with D perhaps TRBD1 (7 bases). The CDR3 has 17 amino acids. CDR1 is MNHEY, CDR2 SMNVEV, per germline (reference sequence). V was clipped by 0 bases and J by 0 bases, with 15 bases between them. CDR3 in amino acids: CASSLSSGRGVSYEQYF. The CDR3 DNA reads TGTGCCAGCAGTTTATCGAGTGGCAGGGGGGTCTCCTACGAGCAGTACTTC.

In DNA form, the CDR3 reads TGTGCCAGCAGCTCCCAAGGCGCGGCAGCCAAAAACATTCAGTACTTC. Residues: CASSSQGAAAKNIQYF. This chain joins TRBV5-4 and TRBJ2-4; D is unresolved. V was clipped by 3 bases and J by 0 bases, with 13 bases between them. Germline V gives CDR1 SGHNT, CDR2 YYREEE (reference sequence). The CDR3 consists of 16 residues.

The chain couples TRBV27 to TRBJ2-5; 8 bases align to TRBD2. With 4 bases clipped from V and 5 bases from J, the junction kept 3 bases outside the gene matches. This CDR3 has 13 residues. Germline-derived CDR1 and CDR2 are MNHEY and SMNVEV (reference sequence). DNA of the CDR3: TGTGCCAGCAGTTCGGGGGGGCTCGAGACCCAGTACTTC. It encodes CASSSGGLETQYF.

J is TRBJ1-1 and V is TRBV7-6; D remains ambiguous. Looked up from germline, CDR1 is SGHVS and CDR2 is FNYEAQ. The V and J ends lost 1 base and 1 base respectively, with 4 bases between them. The CDR3 sequence is 13 residues long. CDR3 coding DNA: TGTGCCAGCAGCTTAGTGGCGAACACTGAAGCTTTCTTT. This sequence encodes CASSLVANTEAFF. The full variable domain, completed using reference TRBV7-6 and TRBJ1-1, is GAGVSQSPRYKVTKRGQDVALRCDPISGHVSLYWYRQALGQGPEFLTYFNYEAQQDKSGLPNDRFSAERPEGSISTLTIQRTEQRDSAMYRCASSLVANTEAFFGQGTRLTVV.

The chain is built from TRBV30 and TRBJ1-2, with TRBD1 matching over 7 bases. The germline V gene has CDR1 GTSNPN and CDR2 SVGIG (reference sequence). The CDR3 length is 13 residues. Trimming cost V 4 bases and J 4 bases; bases outside gene matches: 6. The CDR3 loop reads CAWMGTASYGYTF. The CDR3 coding sequence is TGTGCCTGGATGGGGACAGCTTCCTATGGCTACACCTTC.

In DNA, the CDR3 is TGTGCCAGGGGCCCAATTTCACCCCTCCACTTT. It codes for CARGPISPLHF. The chain employs TRBV21-1 and TRBJ1-6; the D segment call TRBD1 is taken from the table without a DNA check. TRBV21-1 is given as a pseudogene. The CDR3 has 11 amino acids.

The chain employs TRBV27 and TRBJ2-3; 9 nucleotides agree with TRBD2. V shed 5 bases, J shed 1 base, and the junction held 10 bases outside the gene matches. The CDR3 loop spans 17 amino acids. Looked up from germline, CDR1 is MNHEY and CDR2 is SMNVEV (reference sequence). The CDR3 region is CASSLLRPSGGTDTQYF. CDR3 bases: TGTGCCAGCAGTCTGTTACGTCCTAGCGGGGGCACAGATACGCAGTATTTT.

The chain couples TRBV9 to TRBJ1-1, with D unclear. V was pared by 3 bases and J by 1 base, with 16 bases between. Germline CDR1 and CDR2: SGDLS and YYNGEE. CDR3 length: 16 amino acids. CDR3 bases: TGTGCCAGCAGCGCGGCCGGTGGGGTAGGGAACACTGAAGCTTTCTTT. Translating gives CASSAAGGVGNTEAFF.

The chain joins TRBV5-1 to TRBJ2-2; D possibly uses TRBD1 or TRBD2 (5 bases each). CDR3 length: 16 amino acids. Germline CDR1 SGHRS, CDR2 YFSETQ. With 4 bases removed from V and 0 bases from J, the gap between germline ends came to 13 bases. For the CDR3, the DNA is TGCGCCAGCAGCCCGGGGCAGGGTTCGAACACCGGGGAGCTGTTTTTT. Translating it yields CASSPGQGSNTGELFF.

The chain employs TRBV7-2 and TRBJ2-1; D may be TRBD2 (7 bases). Germline V gene lookup returns CDR1 SGHTA and CDR2 FQGNSA. Trimming left V 4 bases short and J 7 bases short, with 23 bases between. The CDR3 covers 17 residues. CDR3 DNA sequence: TGTGCCAGCAGCTCCGTACTTGGGTCCCGGGGGGCTAATGAGCAGTTCTTC. Encoded protein: CASSSVLGSRGANEQFF.

The V and J genes are TRBV15 and TRBJ1-1; 8 bases line up with TRBD1. The CDR3 length is 15 residues. From germline, CDR1 is LNHNV and CDR2 YYDKDF (reference sequence). V was clipped by 0 bases and J by 6 bases; unmatched bases: 6. CDR3 in amino acids: CATSREIQGGPEAFF. DNA for the CDR3: TGTGCCACCAGCAGAGAGATACAGGGGGGGCCTGAAGCTTTCTTT.

The chain uses TRBV7-2 and TRBJ2-1; D uncertain. This CDR3 contains 13 residues. Trimming removed 0 bases at V and 6 bases at J, with 6 bases between. CDR1 SGHTA and CDR2 FQGNSA come from the germline V gene. Here the CDR3 DNA reads TGTGCCAGCAGCTTAGCTCTGGGCAATGAGCAGTTCTTC. It translates to CASSLALGNEQFF.